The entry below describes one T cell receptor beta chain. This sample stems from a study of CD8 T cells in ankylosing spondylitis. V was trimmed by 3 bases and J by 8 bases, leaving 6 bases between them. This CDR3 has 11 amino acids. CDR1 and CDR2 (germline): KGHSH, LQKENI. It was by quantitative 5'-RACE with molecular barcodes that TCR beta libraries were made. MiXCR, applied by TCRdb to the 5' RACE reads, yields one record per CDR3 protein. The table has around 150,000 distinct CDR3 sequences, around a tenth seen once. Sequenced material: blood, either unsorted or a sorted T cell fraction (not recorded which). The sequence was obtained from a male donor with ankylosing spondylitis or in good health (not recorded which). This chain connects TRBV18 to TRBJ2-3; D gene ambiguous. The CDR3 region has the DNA TGTGCCAGCTCACCGGAAGGTACGCAGTATTTT. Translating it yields CASSPEGTQYF.